What follows describes a single TCR beta chain. The sample is drawn from a study of molecular identifiers for immune sequencing clone quantification. Germline CDR1 is SGHNT and CDR2 is YYREEE (reference sequence). V was cut by 2 bases and J by 7 bases, with 12 bases left in between. The CDR3 extends over 14 amino acids. MiXCR, applied by TCRdb to the PCR reads, yields one record per CDR3 protein. Altogether about 510,000 distinct CDR3 sequences are present, less than 30% being singletons, with the ten largest covering about 0.75%. The chain combines TRBV5-4 with TRBJ1-4; no clear D gene. The receptor's source is a human donor in good health. Some libraries in this study had Jurkat cell RNA spiked in. Sequenced: naive CD8+ T cells from blood, with Jurkat cell RNA spiked in. Indicated subset: FACS-sorted CD8+CD4-CCR7+CD45RA+ naive T cells. In DNA form, the CDR3 reads TGTGCCAGCAGCTTCTCGGAGACACCTGAAAAACTGTTTTTT. Amino acid sequence: CASSFSETPEKLFF.